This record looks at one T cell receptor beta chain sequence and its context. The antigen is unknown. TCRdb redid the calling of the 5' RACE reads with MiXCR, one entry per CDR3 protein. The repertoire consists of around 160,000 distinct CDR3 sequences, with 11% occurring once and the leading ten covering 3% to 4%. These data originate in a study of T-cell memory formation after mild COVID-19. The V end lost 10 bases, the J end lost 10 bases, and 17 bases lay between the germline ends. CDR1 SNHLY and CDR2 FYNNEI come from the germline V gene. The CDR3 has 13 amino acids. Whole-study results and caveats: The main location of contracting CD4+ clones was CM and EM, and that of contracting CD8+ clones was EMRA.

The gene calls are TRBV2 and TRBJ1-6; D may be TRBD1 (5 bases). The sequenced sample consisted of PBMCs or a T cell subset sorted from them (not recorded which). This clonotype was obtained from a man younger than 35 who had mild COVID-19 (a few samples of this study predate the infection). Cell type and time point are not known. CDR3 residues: CATRGTAESPLHF. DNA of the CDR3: TGTGCCACGCGAGGGACTGCAGAATCACCCCTCCACTTT.